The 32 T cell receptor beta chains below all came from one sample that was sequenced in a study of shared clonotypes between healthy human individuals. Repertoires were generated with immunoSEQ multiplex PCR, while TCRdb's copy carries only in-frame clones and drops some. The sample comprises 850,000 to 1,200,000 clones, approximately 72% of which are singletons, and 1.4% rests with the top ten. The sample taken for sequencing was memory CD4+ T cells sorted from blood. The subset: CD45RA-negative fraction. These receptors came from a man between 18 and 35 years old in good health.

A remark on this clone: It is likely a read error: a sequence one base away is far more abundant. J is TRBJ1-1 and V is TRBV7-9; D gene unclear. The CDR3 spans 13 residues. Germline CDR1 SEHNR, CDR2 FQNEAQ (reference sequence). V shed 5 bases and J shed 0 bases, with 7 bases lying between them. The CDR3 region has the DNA TGTGCCAGCAGCCATAATATGAACACTGAAGCTTTCTTT. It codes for CASSHNMNTEAFF.

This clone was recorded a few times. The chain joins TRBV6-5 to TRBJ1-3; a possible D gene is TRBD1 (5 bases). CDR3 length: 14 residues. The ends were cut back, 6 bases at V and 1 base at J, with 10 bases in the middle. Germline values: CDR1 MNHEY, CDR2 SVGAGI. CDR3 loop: CASRTRGSGNTIYF. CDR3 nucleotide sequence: TGTGCCAGCAGGACCCGGGGGTCTGGAAACACCATATATTTT.

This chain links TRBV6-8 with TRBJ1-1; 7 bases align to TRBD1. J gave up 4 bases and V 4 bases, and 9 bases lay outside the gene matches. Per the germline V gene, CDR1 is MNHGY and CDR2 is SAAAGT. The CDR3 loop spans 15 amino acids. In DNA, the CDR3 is TGTGCCAGCAGTTTTACGACAGGGATGAGCACTGAAGCTTTCTTT. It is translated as CASSFTTGMSTEAFF.

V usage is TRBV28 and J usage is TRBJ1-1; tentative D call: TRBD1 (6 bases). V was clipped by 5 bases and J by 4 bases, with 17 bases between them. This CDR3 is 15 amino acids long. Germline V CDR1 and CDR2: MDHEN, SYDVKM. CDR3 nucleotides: TGTGCCAGCAGTCCTCCCCGGGACACCATCACTGAAGCTTTCTTT. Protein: CASSPPRDTITEAFF.

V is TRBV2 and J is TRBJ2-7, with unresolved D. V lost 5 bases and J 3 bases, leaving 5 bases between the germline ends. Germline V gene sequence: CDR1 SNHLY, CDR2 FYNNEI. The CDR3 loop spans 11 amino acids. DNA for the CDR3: TGTGCCAGCAGTCCTCACTACGAGCAGTACTTC. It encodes CASSPHYEQYF.

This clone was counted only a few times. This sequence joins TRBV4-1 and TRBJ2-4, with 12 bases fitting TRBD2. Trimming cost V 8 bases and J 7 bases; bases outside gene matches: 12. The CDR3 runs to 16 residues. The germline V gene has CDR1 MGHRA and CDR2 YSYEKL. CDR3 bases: TGCGCCAGCTCCCCCTCTAGCGGGGGGGCCGGTAACATTCAGTACTTC. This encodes CASSPSSGGAGNIQYF.

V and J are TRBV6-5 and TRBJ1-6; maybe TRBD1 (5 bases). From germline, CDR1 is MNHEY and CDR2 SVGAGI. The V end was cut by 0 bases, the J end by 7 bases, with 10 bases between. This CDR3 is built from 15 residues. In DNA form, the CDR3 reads TGTGCCAGCAGTTACTCCGGGACGGGCAATTCACCCCTCCACTTT. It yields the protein CASSYSGTGNSPLHF.

The CDR3 region has the DNA TGTGCCAGCAGCCACCGGGACAGGGCCAAAGAAGCTTTCTTT. It translates to CASSHRDRAKEAFF. This chain uses TRBV7-8 with TRBJ1-1; 9 nucleotides agree with TRBD1. The J segment lost 8 bases and the V segment lost 5 bases, leaving 9 bases of the junction unmatched. CDR3 length: 14 residues. The germline gives CDR1 SGHVS, CDR2 FQNEAQ.

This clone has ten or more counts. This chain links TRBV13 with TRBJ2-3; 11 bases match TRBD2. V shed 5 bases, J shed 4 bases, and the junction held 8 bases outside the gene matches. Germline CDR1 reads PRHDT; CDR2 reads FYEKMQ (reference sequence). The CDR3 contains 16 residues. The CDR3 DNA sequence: TGTGCCAGCAGCACGGGACTAGCGGAATATCCAGATACGCAGTATTTT. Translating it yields CASSTGLAEYPDTQYF.

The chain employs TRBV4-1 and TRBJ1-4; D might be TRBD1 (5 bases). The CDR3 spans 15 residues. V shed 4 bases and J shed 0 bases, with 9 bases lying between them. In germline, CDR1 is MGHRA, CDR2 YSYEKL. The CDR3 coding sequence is TGCGCCAGCAGCCTGTTGGGGGCAACTAATGAAAAACTGTTTTTT. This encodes CASSLLGATNEKLFF.

The CDR3 here is CAWRRQGGSYEQYF. DNA for the CDR3: TGTGCCTGGAGGAGACAGGGGGGTTCCTACGAGCAGTACTTC. The rearrangement uses TRBV30 and TRBJ2-7; 9 positions agree with TRBD1. The germline CDR1 and CDR2 sequences are GTSNPN and SVGIG (reference sequence). The CDR3 runs to 14 residues. V was pared by 3 bases and J by 1 base, with 4 bases of the junction left unmatched.

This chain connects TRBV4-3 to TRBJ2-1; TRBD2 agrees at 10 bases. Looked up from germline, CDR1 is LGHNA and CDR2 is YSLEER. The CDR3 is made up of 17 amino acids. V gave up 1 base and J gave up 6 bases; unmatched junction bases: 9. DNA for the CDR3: TGCGCCAGCAGCCAAGCCCAAACTCTAGCGGGAGTCAATGAGCAGTTCTTC. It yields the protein CASSQAQTLAGVNEQFF.

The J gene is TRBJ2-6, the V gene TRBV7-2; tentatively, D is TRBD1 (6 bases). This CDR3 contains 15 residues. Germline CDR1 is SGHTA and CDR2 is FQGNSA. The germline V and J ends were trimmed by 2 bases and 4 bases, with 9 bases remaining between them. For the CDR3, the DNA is TGTGCCAGCAGCTTACAGGGGTACGGGGCCAACGTCCTGACTTTC. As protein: CASSLQGYGANVLTF.

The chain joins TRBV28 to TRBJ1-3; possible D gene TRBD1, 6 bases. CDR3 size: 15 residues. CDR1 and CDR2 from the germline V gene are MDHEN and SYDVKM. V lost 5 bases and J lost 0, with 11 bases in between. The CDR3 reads CASSADSRSGNTIYF. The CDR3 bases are TGTGCCAGCAGTGCGGACAGCCGCTCTGGAAACACCATATATTTT. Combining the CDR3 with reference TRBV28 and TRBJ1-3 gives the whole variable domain DVKVTQSSRYLVKRTGEKVFLECVQDMDHENMFWYRQDPGLGLRLIYFSYDVKMKEKGDIPEGYSVSREKKERFSLILESASTNQTSMYLCASSADSRSGNTIYFGEGSWLTVV.

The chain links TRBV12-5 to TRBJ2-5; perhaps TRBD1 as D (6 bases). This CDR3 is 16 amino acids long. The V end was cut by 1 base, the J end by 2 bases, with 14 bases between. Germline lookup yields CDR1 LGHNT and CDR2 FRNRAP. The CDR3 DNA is TGTGCTAGTGGTTTGGCGACGTCGGACAGTCAAGAGACCCAGTACTTC. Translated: CASGLATSDSQETQYF.

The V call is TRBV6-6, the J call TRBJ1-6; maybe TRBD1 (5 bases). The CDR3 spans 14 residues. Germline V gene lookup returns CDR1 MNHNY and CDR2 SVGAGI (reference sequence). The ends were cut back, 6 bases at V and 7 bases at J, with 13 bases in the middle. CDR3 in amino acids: CASRDGGTNSPLHF. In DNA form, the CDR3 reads TGTGCCAGCAGAGACGGGGGGACGAATTCACCCCTCCACTTT.

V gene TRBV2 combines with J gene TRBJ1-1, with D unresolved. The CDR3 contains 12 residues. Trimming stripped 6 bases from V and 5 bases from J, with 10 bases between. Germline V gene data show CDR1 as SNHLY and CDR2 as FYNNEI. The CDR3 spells CASRGWSTEAFF. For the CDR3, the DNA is TGTGCCAGCAGGGGGTGGAGTACTGAAGCTTTCTTT.

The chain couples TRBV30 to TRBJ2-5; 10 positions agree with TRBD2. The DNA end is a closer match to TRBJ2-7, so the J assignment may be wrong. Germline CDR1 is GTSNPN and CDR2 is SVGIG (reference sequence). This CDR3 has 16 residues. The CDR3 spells CAWSFSWTSGIYEQYF. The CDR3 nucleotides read TGTGCCTGGAGTTTTTCCTGGACTAGCGGAATCTACGAGCAGTACTTC.

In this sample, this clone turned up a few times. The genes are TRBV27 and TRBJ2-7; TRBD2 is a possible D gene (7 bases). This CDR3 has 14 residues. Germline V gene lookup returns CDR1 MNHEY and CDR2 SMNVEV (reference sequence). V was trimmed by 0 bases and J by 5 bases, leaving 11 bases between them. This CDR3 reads CASSLSRGGHEQYF. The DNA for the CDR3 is TGTGCCAGCAGTTTATCGAGGGGGGGCCACGAGCAGTACTTC.

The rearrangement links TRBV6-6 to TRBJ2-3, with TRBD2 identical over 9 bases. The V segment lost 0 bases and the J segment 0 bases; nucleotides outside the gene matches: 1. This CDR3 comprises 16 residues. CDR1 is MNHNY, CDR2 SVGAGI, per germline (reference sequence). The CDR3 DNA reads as TGTGCCAGCAGTTACTCGGCGGGAGGGAGCACAGATACGCAGTATTTT. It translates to CASSYSAGGSTDTQYF.

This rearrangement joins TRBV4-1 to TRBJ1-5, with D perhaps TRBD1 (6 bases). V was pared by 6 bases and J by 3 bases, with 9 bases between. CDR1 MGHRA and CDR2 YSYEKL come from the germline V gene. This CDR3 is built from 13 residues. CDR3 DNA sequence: TGCGCCAGCAGTCGGACAGACAATCAGCCCCAGCATTTT. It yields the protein CASSRTDNQPQHF.

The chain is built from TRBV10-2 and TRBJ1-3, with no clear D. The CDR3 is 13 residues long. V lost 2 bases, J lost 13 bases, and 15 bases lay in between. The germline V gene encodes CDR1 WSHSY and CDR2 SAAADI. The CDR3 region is CASSEGNTWPIYF. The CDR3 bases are TGCGCCAGCAGTGAGGGGAATACCTGGCCGATATATTTT.

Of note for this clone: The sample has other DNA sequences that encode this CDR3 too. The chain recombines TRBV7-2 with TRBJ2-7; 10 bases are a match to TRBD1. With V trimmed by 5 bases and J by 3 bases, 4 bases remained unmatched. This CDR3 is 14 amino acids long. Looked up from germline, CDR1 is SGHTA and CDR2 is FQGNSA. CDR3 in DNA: TGTGCCAGCAGCCCTAGGACAGGGGGCTACGAGCAGTACTTC. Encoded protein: CASSPRTGGYEQYF.

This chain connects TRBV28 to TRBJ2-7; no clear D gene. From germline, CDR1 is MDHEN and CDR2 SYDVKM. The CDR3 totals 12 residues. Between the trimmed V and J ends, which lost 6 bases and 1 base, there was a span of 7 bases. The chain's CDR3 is CASRSGSYEQYF. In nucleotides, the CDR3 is TGTGCCAGCAGAAGTGGATCCTACGAGCAGTACTTC.

This CDR3 is CASSPDRDSYEQYF. The CDR3 DNA sequence: TGTGCCAGCAGCCCGGACAGGGACTCCTACGAGCAGTACTTC. The chain joins TRBV5-4 to TRBJ2-7; the match to TRBD1 covers 8 bases. CDR3 size: 14 residues. V dropped 4 bases and J dropped 0; count of bases not matched to a gene: 3. Per the germline V gene, CDR1 is SGHNT and CDR2 is YYREEE (reference sequence).

In DNA form, the CDR3 reads TGTGCCAGCTCACCAGGGGTCGAGCAGTACTTC. It specifies CASSPGVEQYF. The V and J genes are TRBV18 and TRBJ2-7; D call uncertain. Trimming pared 2 bases from V and 6 bases from J, leaving 5 bases between. CDR1 and CDR2 (germline): KGHSH, LQKENI. The CDR3 runs to 11 residues.

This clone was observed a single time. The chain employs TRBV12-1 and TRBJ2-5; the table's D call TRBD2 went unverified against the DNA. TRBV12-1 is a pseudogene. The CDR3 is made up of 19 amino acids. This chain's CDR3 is CASSSPHMTSGGADETQYF. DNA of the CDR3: TGTGCCAGCAGCTCACCTCATATGACTAGCGGGGGGGCAGACGAGACCCAGTACTTC.

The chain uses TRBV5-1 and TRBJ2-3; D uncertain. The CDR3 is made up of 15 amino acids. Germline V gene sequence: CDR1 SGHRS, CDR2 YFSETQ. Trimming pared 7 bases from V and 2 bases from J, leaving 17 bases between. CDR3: CASRKDGKPTDTQYF. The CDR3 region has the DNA TGCGCCAGCCGGAAGGATGGCAAACCCACAGATACGCAGTATTTT. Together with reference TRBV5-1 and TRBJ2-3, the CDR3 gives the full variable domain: KAGVTQTPRYLIKTRGQQVTLSCSPISGHRSVSWYQQTPGQGLQFLFEYFSETQRNKGNFPGRFSGRQFSNSRSEMNVSTLELGDSALYLCASRKDGKPTDTQYFGPGTRLTVL.

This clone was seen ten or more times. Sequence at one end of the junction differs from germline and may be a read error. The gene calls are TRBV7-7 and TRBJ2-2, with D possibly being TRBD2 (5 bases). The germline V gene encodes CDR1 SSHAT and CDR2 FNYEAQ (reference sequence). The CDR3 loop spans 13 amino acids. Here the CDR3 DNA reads TGTGCTAGCAGCGTAGGGAGCAGGCGGGAGCTGTTTTTT. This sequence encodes CASSVGSRRELFF.

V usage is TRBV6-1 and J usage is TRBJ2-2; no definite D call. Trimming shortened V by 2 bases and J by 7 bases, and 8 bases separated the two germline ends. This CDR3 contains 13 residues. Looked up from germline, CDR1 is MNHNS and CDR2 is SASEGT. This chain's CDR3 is CASSERSNGELFF. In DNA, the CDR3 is TGTGCCAGCAGTGAAAGGTCGAACGGGGAGCTGTTTTTT.

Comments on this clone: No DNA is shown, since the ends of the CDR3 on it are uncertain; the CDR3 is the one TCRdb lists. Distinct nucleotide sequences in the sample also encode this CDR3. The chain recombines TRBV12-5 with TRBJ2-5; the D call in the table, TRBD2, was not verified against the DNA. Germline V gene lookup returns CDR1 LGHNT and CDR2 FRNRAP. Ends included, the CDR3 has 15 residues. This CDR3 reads CASGLGTGREETQYF.

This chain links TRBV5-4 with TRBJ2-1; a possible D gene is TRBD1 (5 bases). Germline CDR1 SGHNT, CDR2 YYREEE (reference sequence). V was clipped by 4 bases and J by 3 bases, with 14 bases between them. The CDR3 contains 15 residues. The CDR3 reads CASSPTGAFYNEQFF. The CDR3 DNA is TGTGCCAGCAGCCCAACAGGAGCTTTCTACAATGAGCAGTTCTTC.